These T cell receptor beta chains were read from a single sample in a study of identical twins. In TCRdb, the 5' RACE reads were re-called with MiXCR into one record per CDR3 protein. The data show approximately 680,000 distinct CDR3 sequences, with around 7.4% seen just once and over 1.5% held by the top ten. These data also formed part of another study, on yellow fever vaccine responses in identical twins.

Sequencing was performed on PBMCs. The origin of the receptors is a woman aged 18-29 years in good health. Each CDR3 is given with its conserved first and last residue. A D gene is named only where the DNA matches it firmly. Size is omitted from some rows. Given values are once, few, many or a class for expanded clones.

clone_size: many
j_call: TRBJ2-3
v_call: TRBV6-1
cdr3_length: 15
d_call: NA
cdr3_nt: TGTGCCAGCAGCCGCGCACCGGGGGGCACAGATACGCAGTATTTT
cdr3_aa: CASSRAPGGTDTQYF

clone_size: NA
j_call: TRBJ2-7
v_call: TRBV6-1
cdr3_length: 15
d_call: NA
cdr3_nt: TGTGCCAGCAGTGAATTCCGGACGCCCTCCTACGAGCAGTACTTC
cdr3_aa: CASSEFRTPSYEQYF

clone_size: many
j_call: TRBJ2-7
v_call: TRBV5-1
cdr3_length: 14
d_call: TRBD1
cdr3_nt: TGCGCCAGCAGCCAGGGACAGGGTGGCTACGAGCAGTACTTC
cdr3_aa: CASSQGQGGYEQYF

clone_size: NA
j_call: TRBJ2-2
v_call: TRBV5-1
cdr3_length: 15
d_call: TRBD1
cdr3_nt: TGCGCCAGCAGCGGGGACAGCTTGAACACCGGGGAGCTGTTTTTT
cdr3_aa: CASSGDSLNTGELFF

clone_size: NA
j_call: TRBJ2-7
v_call: TRBV2
cdr3_length: 14
d_call: NA
cdr3_nt: TGTGCCAGCAGAGAGGGGGGCGGGAGCTACGAGCAGTACTTC
cdr3_aa: CASREGGGSYEQYF

clone_size: few
j_call: TRBJ2-1
v_call: TRBV7-9
cdr3_length: 14
d_call: NA
cdr3_nt: TGTGCCAGCAGCTTAGTAGTGGGGGGCAATGAGCAGTTCTTC
cdr3_aa: CASSLVVGGNEQFF

clone_size: few
j_call: TRBJ1-5
v_call: TRBV2
cdr3_length: 12
d_call: NA
cdr3_nt: TGTGCCAGCAGTGAAACATATCAGCCCCAGCATTTT
cdr3_aa: CASSETYQPQHF

clone_size: few
j_call: TRBJ2-3
v_call: TRBV2
cdr3_length: 15
d_call: NA
cdr3_nt: TGTGCCAGCAGGACCGGGACAACTAGCACAGATACGCAGTATTTT
cdr3_aa: CASRTGTTSTDTQYF

clone_size: few
j_call: TRBJ2-7
v_call: TRBV29-1
cdr3_length: 14
d_call: TRBD1
cdr3_nt: TGCAGCGTTGAAGAGGGACAGGGCTTCGGCGAGCAGTACTTC
cdr3_aa: CSVEEGQGFGEQYF

clone_size: NA
j_call: TRBJ2-7
v_call: TRBV19
cdr3_length: 17
d_call: TRBD1
cdr3_nt: TGTGCCAGTAGTATATCGGCTTCTCGGACAGGGATGTTCGAGCAGTACTTC
cdr3_aa: CASSISASRTGMFEQYF

clone_size: NA
j_call: TRBJ2-7
v_call: TRBV5-1
cdr3_length: 17
d_call: NA
cdr3_nt: TGCGCCAGCAGCTTGGTCGTCGGCCGGGACTTCCCCTACGAGCAGTACTTC
cdr3_aa: CASSLVVGRDFPYEQYF

clone_size: NA
j_call: TRBJ2-3
v_call: TRBV7-6
cdr3_length: 18
d_call: TRBD2
cdr3_nt: TGTGCCAGCAGCTTACAAGCGGGGGGGCCCGGATCGGTAGATACGCAGTATTTT
cdr3_aa: CASSLQAGGPGSVDTQYF

clone_size: many
j_call: TRBJ1-1
v_call: TRBV7-9
cdr3_length: 14
d_call: NA
cdr3_nt: TGTGCCAGCAGCTTTGGGGGGGAGAACACTGAAGCTTTCTTT
cdr3_aa: CASSFGGENTEAFF

clone_size: NA
j_call: TRBJ2-5
v_call: TRBV11-2
cdr3_length: 16
d_call: NA
cdr3_nt: TGTGCCAGCAGTTCCCCGGCGTTGGTAGGGGAAGTGACCCAGTACTTC
cdr3_aa: CASSSPALVGEVTQYF

clone_size: few
j_call: TRBJ2-3
v_call: TRBV3-1
cdr3_length: 15
d_call: TRBD2
cdr3_nt: TGTGCCAGCAGCCCCGGGACTAGCGGGAGAGATACGCAGTATTTT
cdr3_aa: CASSPGTSGRDTQYF

clone_size: many
j_call: TRBJ1-1
v_call: TRBV12-3/TRBV12-4
cdr3_length: 15
d_call: TRBD1
cdr3_nt: TGTGCCAGCAGTCCCAACCGGGACAGGAACACTGAAGCTTTCTTT
cdr3_aa: CASSPNRDRNTEAFF

clone_size: NA
j_call: TRBJ2-1
v_call: TRBV12-3/TRBV12-4
cdr3_length: 14
d_call: TRBD2
cdr3_nt: TGTGCCAGCAAGCTAGCGGGGCCCTACAATGAGCAGTTCTTC
cdr3_aa: CASKLAGPYNEQFF

clone_size: NA
j_call: TRBJ2-1
v_call: TRBV12-3/TRBV12-4
cdr3_length: 15
d_call: NA
cdr3_nt: TGTGCCAGCACCCCGGATGGGGTAGCCTACAATGAGCAGTTCTTC
cdr3_aa: CASTPDGVAYNEQFF

clone_size: many
j_call: TRBJ1-1
v_call: TRBV12-3/TRBV12-4
cdr3_length: 14
d_call: NA
cdr3_nt: TGTGCCAGCGGGCGCACAGCCCCGAACACTGAAGCTTTCTTT
cdr3_aa: CASGRTAPNTEAFF

clone_size: many
j_call: TRBJ2-3
v_call: TRBV5-1
cdr3_length: 14
d_call: TRBD2
cdr3_nt: TGCGCCAGCAGACTGCGGGGGGGCCCAGATACGCAGTATTTT
cdr3_aa: CASRLRGGPDTQYF

clone_size: many
j_call: TRBJ2-7
v_call: TRBV12-3/TRBV12-4
cdr3_length: 14
d_call: NA
cdr3_nt: TGTGCCAGCAGTTTGAATGGGGGACAATACGAGCAGTACTTC
cdr3_aa: CASSLNGGQYEQYF

clone_size: few
j_call: TRBJ2-5
v_call: TRBV3-1
cdr3_length: 13
d_call: NA
cdr3_nt: TGTGCCAGCAGCCAGAATGACCGAGGGACCCAGTACTTC
cdr3_aa: CASSQNDRGTQYF

clone_size: many
j_call: TRBJ1-6
v_call: TRBV10-3
cdr3_length: 17
d_call: NA
cdr3_nt: TGTGCCATCAGTGAGTCCGCGGCCGGCTCCTATAATTCACCCCTCCACTTT
cdr3_aa: CAISESAAGSYNSPLHF

clone_size: few
j_call: TRBJ1-2
v_call: TRBV20-1
cdr3_length: 17
d_call: NA
cdr3_nt: TGCAGTGTTCGATTTTACCGGGACGACGACCTAGATGGTGGCTACACCTTC
cdr3_aa: CSVRFYRDDDLDGGYTF

clone_size: many
j_call: TRBJ1-5
v_call: TRBV20-1
cdr3_length: 13
d_call: NA
cdr3_nt: TGCAGTGCTTATGACGGAGAAAATCAGCCCCAGCATTTT
cdr3_aa: CSAYDGENQPQHF

clone_size: few
j_call: TRBJ1-1
v_call: TRBV29-1
cdr3_length: 12
d_call: NA
cdr3_nt: TGCAGCGTTGTGACTTTGAACACTGAAGCTTTCTTT
cdr3_aa: CSVVTLNTEAFF

clone_size: many
j_call: TRBJ2-2
v_call: TRBV29-1
cdr3_length: 12
d_call: NA
cdr3_nt: TGCAGCGTGAGTGCGGGTCCCGGGGAGCTGTTTTTT
cdr3_aa: CSVSAGPGELFF

clone_size: NA
j_call: TRBJ2-2
v_call: TRBV28
cdr3_length: 15
d_call: TRBD1
cdr3_nt: TGTGCCAGCAGAAATGACAGGGCGAGTACCGGGGAGCTGTTTTTT
cdr3_aa: CASRNDRASTGELFF

clone_size: few
j_call: TRBJ2-3
v_call: TRBV2
cdr3_length: 13
d_call: NA
cdr3_nt: TGTGCCAGCAGTGGCGGGGTCCAGGATACGCAGTATTTT
cdr3_aa: CASSGGVQDTQYF

clone_size: many
j_call: TRBJ2-1
v_call: TRBV9
cdr3_length: 18
d_call: NA
cdr3_nt: TGTGCCAGCAGCGTAGGTAAGGCCCAGGGTGCCTCCTACAATGAGCAGTTCTTC
cdr3_aa: CASSVGKAQGASYNEQFF

clone_size: many
j_call: TRBJ1-4
v_call: TRBV12-3/TRBV12-4
cdr3_length: 14
d_call: NA
cdr3_nt: TGTGCCAGCAGTTTGTCCAGGGGTCGAGAAAAACTGTTTTTT
cdr3_aa: CASSLSRGREKLFF

clone_size: few
j_call: TRBJ2-1
v_call: TRBV28
cdr3_length: 15
d_call: NA
cdr3_nt: TGTGCCAGCAGTCCACAACGGACAGCCTACAATGAGCAGTTCTTC
cdr3_aa: CASSPQRTAYNEQFF

clone_size: few
j_call: TRBJ1-1
v_call: TRBV27
cdr3_length: 11
d_call: TRBD1
cdr3_nt: TGTGCCAGCAGTCGGGACAGCAGGGCTTTCTTT
cdr3_aa: CASSRDSRAFF

clone_size: many
j_call: TRBJ2-2
v_call: TRBV5-1
cdr3_length: 13
d_call: NA
cdr3_nt: TGCGCCAGCAGCTTGTTGAACACCGGGGAGCTGTTTTTT
cdr3_aa: CASSLLNTGELFF

clone_size: few
j_call: TRBJ2-1
v_call: TRBV12-3/TRBV12-4
cdr3_length: 14
d_call: TRBD2
cdr3_nt: TGTGCCAGCAGTCCCCGGGCTAGCGGCAATGAGCAGTTCTTC
cdr3_aa: CASSPRASGNEQFF

clone_size: few
j_call: TRBJ1-5
v_call: TRBV9
cdr3_length: 17
d_call: TRBD1
cdr3_nt: TGTGCCAGCAGCCCCCGACAGGGGCCCACTAGCAATCAGCCCCAGCATTTT
cdr3_aa: CASSPRQGPTSNQPQHF

clone_size: many
j_call: TRBJ1-2
v_call: TRBV14
cdr3_length: 15
d_call: NA
cdr3_nt: TGTGCCAGCAGCCAAGATCTGGGGCACTACTATGGCTACACCTTC
cdr3_aa: CASSQDLGHYYGYTF

clone_size: NA
j_call: TRBJ2-3
v_call: TRBV9
cdr3_length: 16
d_call: TRBD1
cdr3_nt: TGTGCCAGCAGCCCACGGGGGACAGGGCTCGCAGATACGCAGTATTTT
cdr3_aa: CASSPRGTGLADTQYF

clone_size: many
j_call: TRBJ1-2
v_call: TRBV4-1
cdr3_length: 15
d_call: NA
cdr3_nt: TGCGCCAGCAGCCCAGGACTCTCAGGGATTGATGGCTACACCTTC
cdr3_aa: CASSPGLSGIDGYTF

clone_size: NA
j_call: TRBJ2-3
v_call: TRBV7-2
cdr3_length: 15
d_call: TRBD2
cdr3_nt: TGTGCCAGCAGCTTATACGGGGGGGGCACAGATACGCAGTATTTT
cdr3_aa: CASSLYGGGTDTQYF

clone_size: few
j_call: TRBJ2-7
v_call: TRBV4-1
cdr3_length: 14
d_call: NA
cdr3_nt: TGCGCCAGCAGCCAGGACCAGATATCCTACGAGCAGTACTTC
cdr3_aa: CASSQDQISYEQYF

clone_size: few
j_call: TRBJ2-3
v_call: TRBV19
cdr3_length: 14
d_call: NA
cdr3_nt: TGTGCCAGTAGTATTGCGACAGCCCCAGATACGCAGTATTTT
cdr3_aa: CASSIATAPDTQYF

clone_size: many
j_call: TRBJ2-1
v_call: TRBV10-2
cdr3_length: 14
d_call: TRBD2
cdr3_nt: TGCGCCAGCAGTAGGGGACTAGATAAACAGGAGCAGTTCTTC
cdr3_aa: CASSRGLDKQEQFF

clone_size: few
j_call: TRBJ2-5
v_call: TRBV6-1
cdr3_length: 14
d_call: NA
cdr3_nt: TGTGCCAGCAGTGAAGGGGGGGGACAGGAGACCCAGTACTTC
cdr3_aa: CASSEGGGQETQYF

clone_size: few
j_call: TRBJ2-4
v_call: TRBV11-2
cdr3_length: 19
d_call: TRBD2
cdr3_nt: TGTGCCAGCAGCCCCGAGCCCGGACTAGCGGGAGTCGCCGGGAACATTCAGTACTTC
cdr3_aa: CASSPEPGLAGVAGNIQYF

clone_size: few
j_call: TRBJ2-7
v_call: TRBV4-2
cdr3_length: 16
d_call: NA
cdr3_nt: TGTGCCAGCAGCCAAAAAGGTGCCGGCACAAGCTACGAGCAGTACTTC
cdr3_aa: CASSQKGAGTSYEQYF

clone_size: few
j_call: TRBJ1-5
v_call: TRBV6-1
cdr3_length: 13
d_call: NA
cdr3_nt: TGTGCCAGCAGTGCGGAAGGAAATCAGCCCCAGCATTTT
cdr3_aa: CASSAEGNQPQHF

clone_size: few
j_call: TRBJ2-7
v_call: TRBV3-1
cdr3_length: 14
d_call: NA
cdr3_nt: TGTGCCAGCAGCCAAGTTGGCTGGGGCGGCGAGCAGTACTTC
cdr3_aa: CASSQVGWGGEQYF

clone_size: NA
j_call: TRBJ2-2
v_call: TRBV28
cdr3_length: 19
d_call: NA
cdr3_nt: TGTGCCAGCAGTTTCTTTTCGCAGATTCCCCCCTCGAACACCGGGGAGCTGTTTTTT
cdr3_aa: CASSFFSQIPPSNTGELFF

clone_size: NA
j_call: TRBJ2-1
v_call: TRBV7-3
cdr3_length: 16
d_call: NA
cdr3_nt: TGTGCCAGCAGCTTAGTTGCGCGGAGCTCCTACAATGAGCAGTTCTTC
cdr3_aa: CASSLVARSSYNEQFF

clone_size: many
j_call: TRBJ2-4
v_call: TRBV7-9
cdr3_length: 12
d_call: NA
cdr3_nt: TGTGCCAGCAGCTTAGGGTCAAACATTCAGTACTTC
cdr3_aa: CASSLGSNIQYF

clone_size: few
j_call: TRBJ2-1
v_call: TRBV5-1
cdr3_length: 17
d_call: TRBD2
cdr3_nt: TGCGCCAGCAGCTTGAGGTCGGGACTAGCCCCCTACAATGAGCAGTTCTTC
cdr3_aa: CASSLRSGLAPYNEQFF

clone_size: NA
j_call: TRBJ2-6
v_call: TRBV12-3/TRBV12-4
cdr3_length: 20
d_call: NA
cdr3_nt: TGTGCCAGCAGTTTTAAGCACAGCACAACGCTAACCTCTGGGGCCAACGTCCTGACTTTC
cdr3_aa: CASSFKHSTTLTSGANVLTF